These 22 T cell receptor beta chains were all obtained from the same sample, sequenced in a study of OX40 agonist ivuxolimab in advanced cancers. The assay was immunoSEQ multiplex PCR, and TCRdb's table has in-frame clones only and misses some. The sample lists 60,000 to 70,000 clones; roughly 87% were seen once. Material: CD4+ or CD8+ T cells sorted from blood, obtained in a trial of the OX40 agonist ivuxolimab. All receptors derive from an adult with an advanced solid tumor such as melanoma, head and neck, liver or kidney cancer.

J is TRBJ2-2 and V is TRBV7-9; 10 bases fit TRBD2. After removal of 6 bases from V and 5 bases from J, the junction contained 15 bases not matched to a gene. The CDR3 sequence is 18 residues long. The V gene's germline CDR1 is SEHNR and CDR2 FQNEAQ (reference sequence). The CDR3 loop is CASSQGLAGVKWTGELFF. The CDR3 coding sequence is TGTGCCAGCAGTCAGGGCCTAGCGGGAGTAAAATGGACCGGGGAGCTGTTTTTT.

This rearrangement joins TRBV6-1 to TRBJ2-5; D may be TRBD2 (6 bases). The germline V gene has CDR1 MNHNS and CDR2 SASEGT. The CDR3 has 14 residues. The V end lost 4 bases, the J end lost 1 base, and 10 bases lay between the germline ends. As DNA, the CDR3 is TGTGCCAGCAGTGTAGGCGGGATCCAAGAGACCCAGTACTTC. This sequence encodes CASSVGGIQETQYF.

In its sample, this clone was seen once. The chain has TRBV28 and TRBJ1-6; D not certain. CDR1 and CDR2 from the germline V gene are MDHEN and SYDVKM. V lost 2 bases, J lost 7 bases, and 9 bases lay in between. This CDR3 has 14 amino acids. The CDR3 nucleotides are TGTGCCAGCAGTTTAAATAGAAAGAATTCACCCCTCCACTTT. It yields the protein CASSLNRKNSPLHF.

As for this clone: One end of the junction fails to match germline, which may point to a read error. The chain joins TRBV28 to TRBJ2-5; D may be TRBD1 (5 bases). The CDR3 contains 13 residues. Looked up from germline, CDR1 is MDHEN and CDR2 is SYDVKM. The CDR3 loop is CAGRDSHEETQYF. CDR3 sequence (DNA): TGTGCCGGCAGAGACAGCCACGAAGAGACCCAGTACTTC.

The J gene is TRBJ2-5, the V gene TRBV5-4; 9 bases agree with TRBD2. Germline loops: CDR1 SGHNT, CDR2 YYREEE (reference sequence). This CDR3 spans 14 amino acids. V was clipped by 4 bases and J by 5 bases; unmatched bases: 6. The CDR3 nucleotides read TGTGCCAGCAGCATCTGGACTAGCGAGGAGACCCAGTACTTC. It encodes CASSIWTSEETQYF.

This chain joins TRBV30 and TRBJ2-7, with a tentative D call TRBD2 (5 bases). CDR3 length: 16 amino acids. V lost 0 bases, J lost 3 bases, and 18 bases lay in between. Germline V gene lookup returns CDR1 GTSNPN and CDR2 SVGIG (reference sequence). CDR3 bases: TGTGCCTGGAGTGTAAATCGGCCCGGCCGGGGCTACGAGCAGTACTTC. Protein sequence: CAWSVNRPGRGYEQYF.

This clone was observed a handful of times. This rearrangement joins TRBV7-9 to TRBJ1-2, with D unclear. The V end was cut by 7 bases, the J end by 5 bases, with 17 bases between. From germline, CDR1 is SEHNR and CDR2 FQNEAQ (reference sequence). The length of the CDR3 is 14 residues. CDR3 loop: CASTYLDPSYGYTF. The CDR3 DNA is TGTGCCAGCACCTATCTGGATCCCTCGTATGGCTACACCTTC.

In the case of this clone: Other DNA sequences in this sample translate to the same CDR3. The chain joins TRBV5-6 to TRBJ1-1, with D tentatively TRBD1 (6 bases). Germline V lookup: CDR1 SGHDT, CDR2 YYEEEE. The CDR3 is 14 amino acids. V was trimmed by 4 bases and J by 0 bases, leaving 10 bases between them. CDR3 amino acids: CASSLTGLNTEAFF. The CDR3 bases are TGTGCCAGCAGCCTCACAGGGCTGAACACTGAAGCTTTCTTT. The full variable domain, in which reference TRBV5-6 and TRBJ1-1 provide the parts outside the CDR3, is DAGVTQSPTHLIKTRGQQVTLRCSPKSGHDTVSWYQQALGQGPQFIFQYYEEEERQRGNFPDRFSGHQFPNYSSELNVNALLLGDSALYLCASSLTGLNTEAFFGQGTRLTVV.

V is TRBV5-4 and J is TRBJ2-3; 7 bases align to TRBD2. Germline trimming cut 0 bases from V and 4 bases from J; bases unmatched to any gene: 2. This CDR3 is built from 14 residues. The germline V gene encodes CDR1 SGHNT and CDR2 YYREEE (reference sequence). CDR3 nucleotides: TGTGCCAGCAGCTTGGGACTAGCCGCAGATACGCAGTATTTT. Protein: CASSLGLAADTQYF.

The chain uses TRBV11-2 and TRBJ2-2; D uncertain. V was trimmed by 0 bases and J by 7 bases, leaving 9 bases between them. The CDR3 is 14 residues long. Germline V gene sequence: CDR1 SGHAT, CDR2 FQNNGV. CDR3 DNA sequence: TGTGCCAGCAGCTTAGATAGTGTAGACGGGGAGCTGTTTTTT. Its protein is CASSLDSVDGELFF.

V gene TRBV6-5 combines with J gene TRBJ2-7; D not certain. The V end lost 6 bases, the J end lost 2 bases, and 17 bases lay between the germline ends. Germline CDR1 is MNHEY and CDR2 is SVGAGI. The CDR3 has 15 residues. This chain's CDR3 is CASRPRRAGTYEQYF. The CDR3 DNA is TGTGCCAGCAGACCACGACGGGCTGGCACCTACGAGCAGTACTTC.

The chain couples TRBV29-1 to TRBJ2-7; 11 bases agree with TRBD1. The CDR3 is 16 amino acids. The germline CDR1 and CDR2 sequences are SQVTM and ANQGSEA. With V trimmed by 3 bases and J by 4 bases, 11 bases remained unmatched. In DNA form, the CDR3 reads TGCAGCGTTGAGGGATTGACGGGACAGGGGGATTACGAGCAGTACTTC. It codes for CSVEGLTGQGDYEQYF.

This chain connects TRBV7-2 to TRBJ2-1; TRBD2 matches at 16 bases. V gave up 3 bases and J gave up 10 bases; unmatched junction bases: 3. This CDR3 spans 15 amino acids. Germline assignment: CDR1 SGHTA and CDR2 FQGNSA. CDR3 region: CASSFTGLAGGEQFF. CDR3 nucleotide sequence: TGTGCCAGCAGCTTTACGGGACTAGCGGGAGGGGAGCAGTTCTTC.

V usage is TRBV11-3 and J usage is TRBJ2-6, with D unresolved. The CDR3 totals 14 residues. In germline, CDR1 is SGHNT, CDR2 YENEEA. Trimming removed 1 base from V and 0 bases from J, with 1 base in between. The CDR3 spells CASSLVSGANVLTF. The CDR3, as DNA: TGTGCCAGCAGCTTAGTCTCTGGGGCCAACGTCCTGACTTTC.

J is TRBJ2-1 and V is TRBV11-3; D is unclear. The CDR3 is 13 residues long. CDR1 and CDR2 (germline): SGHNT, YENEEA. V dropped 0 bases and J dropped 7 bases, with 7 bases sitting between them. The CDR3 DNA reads TGTGCCAGCAGCTTAGAGTCCGGGAATGAGCAGTTCTTC. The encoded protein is CASSLESGNEQFF.

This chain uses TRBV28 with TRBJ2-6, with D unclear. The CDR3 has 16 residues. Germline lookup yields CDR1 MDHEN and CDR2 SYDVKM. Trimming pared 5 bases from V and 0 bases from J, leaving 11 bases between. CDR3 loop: CASSPIWNSGANVLTF. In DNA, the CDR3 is TGTGCCAGCAGTCCCATTTGGAACTCTGGGGCCAACGTCCTGACTTTC.

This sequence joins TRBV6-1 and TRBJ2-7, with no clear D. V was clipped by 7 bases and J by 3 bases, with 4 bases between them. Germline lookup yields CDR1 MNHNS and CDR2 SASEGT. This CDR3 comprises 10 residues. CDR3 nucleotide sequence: TGTGCCAGCAACCACTACGAGCAGTACTTC. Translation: CASNHYEQYF.

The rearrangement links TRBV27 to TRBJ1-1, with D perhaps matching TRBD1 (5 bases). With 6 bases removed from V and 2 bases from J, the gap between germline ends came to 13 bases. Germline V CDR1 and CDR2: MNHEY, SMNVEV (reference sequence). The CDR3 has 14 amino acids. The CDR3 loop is CASSLRDGNTEAFF. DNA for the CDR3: TGTGCCAGCAGCCTACGGGACGGTAACACTGAAGCTTTCTTT.

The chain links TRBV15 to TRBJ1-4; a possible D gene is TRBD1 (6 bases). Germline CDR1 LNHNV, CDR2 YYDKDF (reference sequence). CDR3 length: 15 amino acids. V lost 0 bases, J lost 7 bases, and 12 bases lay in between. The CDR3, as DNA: TGTGCCACCAGCAGAGATCCCGGAGGGGGTGAAAAACTGTTTTTT. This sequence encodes CATSRDPGGGEKLFF.

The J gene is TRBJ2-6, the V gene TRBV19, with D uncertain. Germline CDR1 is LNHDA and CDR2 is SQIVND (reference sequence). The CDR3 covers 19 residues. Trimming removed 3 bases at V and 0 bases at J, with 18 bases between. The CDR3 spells CASSINRIGPYSGANVLTF. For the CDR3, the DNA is TGTGCCAGTAGTATTAATAGGATCGGACCCTACTCTGGGGCCAACGTCCTGACTTTC.

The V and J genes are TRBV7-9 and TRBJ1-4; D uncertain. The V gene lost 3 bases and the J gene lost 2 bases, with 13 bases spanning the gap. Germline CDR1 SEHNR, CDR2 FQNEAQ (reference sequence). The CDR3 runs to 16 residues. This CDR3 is CASSLSGIWTNEKLFF. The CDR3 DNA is TGTGCCAGCAGCTTGAGCGGGATCTGGACTAATGAAAAACTGTTTTTT.

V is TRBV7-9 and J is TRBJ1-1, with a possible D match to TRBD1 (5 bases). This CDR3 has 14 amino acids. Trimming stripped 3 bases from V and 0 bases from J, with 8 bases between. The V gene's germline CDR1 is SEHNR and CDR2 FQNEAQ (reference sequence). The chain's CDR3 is CASSLTALNTEAFF. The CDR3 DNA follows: TGTGCCAGCAGCTTGACAGCGTTGAACACTGAAGCTTTCTTT.